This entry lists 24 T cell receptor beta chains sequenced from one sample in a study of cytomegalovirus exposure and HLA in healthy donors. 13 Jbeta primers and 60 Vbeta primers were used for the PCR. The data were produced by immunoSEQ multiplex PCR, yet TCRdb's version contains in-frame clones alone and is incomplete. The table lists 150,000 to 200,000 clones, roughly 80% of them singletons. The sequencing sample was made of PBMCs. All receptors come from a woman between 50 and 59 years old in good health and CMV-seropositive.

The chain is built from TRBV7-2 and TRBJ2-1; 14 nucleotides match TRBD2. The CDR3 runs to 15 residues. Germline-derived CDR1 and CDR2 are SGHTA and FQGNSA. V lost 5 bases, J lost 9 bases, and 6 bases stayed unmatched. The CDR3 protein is CASSRLAGGPSEQFF. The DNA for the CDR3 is TGTGCCAGCAGCCGACTAGCGGGGGGGCCGAGTGAGCAGTTCTTC. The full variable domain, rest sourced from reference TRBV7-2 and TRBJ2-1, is GAGVSQSPSNKVTEKGKDVELRCDPISGHTALYWYRQSLGQGLEFLIYFQGNSAPDKSGLPSDRFSAERTGGSVSTLTIQRTQQEDSAVYLCASSRLAGGPSEQFFGPGTRLTVL.

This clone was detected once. CDR3 DNA sequence: TGTGCCAGTAGTATGCGGAGGCAACTACATAATCAGCCCCAGCATTTT. The encoded protein is CASSMRRQLHNQPQHF. The chain uses TRBV19 and TRBJ1-5, with D hard to call. The CDR3 is 16 amino acids. Germline V gene data show CDR1 as LNHDA and CDR2 as SQIVND (reference sequence). Between the trimmed V and J ends, which lost 3 bases and 4 bases, there was a span of 16 bases.

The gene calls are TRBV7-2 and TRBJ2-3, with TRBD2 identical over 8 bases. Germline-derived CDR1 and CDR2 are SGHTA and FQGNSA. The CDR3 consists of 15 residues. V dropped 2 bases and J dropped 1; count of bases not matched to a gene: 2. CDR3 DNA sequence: TGTGCCAGCAGCTTAAGCGGGAGACGCACAGATACGCAGTATTTT. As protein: CASSLSGRRTDTQYF.

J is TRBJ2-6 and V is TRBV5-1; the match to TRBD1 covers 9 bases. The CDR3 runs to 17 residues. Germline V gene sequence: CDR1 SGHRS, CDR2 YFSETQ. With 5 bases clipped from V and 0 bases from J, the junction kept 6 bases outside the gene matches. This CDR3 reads CASSLPTGGSGANVLTF. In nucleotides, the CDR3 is TGCGCCAGCAGTCTCCCGACAGGGGGCTCTGGGGCCAACGTCCTGACTTTC.

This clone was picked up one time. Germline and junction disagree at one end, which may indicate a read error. CDR3 sequence reads: CSSSTPGKNTEAFF. Written as DNA, the CDR3 is TGTTCCAGCAGCACCCCCGGGAAGAACACTGAAGCTTTCTTT. The chain is built from TRBV7-9 and TRBJ1-1; D gene ambiguous. This CDR3 region has 14 residues. The germline V gene encodes CDR1 SEHNR and CDR2 FQNEAQ (reference sequence).

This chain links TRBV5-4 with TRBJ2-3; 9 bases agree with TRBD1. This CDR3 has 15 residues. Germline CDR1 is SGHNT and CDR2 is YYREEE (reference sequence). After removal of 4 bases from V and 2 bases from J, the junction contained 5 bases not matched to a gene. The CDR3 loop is CASSNRGQATDTQYF. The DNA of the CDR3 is TGTGCCAGCAGCAACAGGGGGCAGGCCACAGATACGCAGTATTTT.

CDR3 nucleotide sequence: TGTGCCACCCACCCCCCAGGGAGGGCAGATACGCAGTATTTT. This encodes CATHPPGRADTQYF. This chain connects TRBV6-5 to TRBJ2-3; 7 bases agree with TRBD2. The germline V gene has CDR1 MNHEY and CDR2 SVGAGI. The CDR3 is made up of 14 amino acids. The trim removed 10 bases at V and 4 bases at J, leaving 11 bases unmatched.

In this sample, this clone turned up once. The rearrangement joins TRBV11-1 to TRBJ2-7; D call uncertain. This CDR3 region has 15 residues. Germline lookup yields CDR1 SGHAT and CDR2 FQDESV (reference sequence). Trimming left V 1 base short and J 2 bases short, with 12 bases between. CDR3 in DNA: TGTGCCAGCAGCTTAGTATTGGCAGTCCCCTACGAGCAGTACTTC. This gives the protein CASSLVLAVPYEQYF.

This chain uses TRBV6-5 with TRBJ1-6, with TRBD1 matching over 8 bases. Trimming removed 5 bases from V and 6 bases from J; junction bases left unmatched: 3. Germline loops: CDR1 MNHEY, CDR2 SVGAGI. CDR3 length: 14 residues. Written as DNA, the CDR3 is TGTGCCAGCAGTCGGACAGGGAGTAATTCACCCCTCCACTTT. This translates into CASSRTGSNSPLHF.

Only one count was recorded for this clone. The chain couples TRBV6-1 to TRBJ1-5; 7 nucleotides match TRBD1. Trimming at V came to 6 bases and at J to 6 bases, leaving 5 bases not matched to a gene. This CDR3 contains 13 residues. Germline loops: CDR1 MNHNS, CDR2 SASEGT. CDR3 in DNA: TGTGCCAGCAGAGGACAGGCGGGTCAGCCCCAGCATTTT. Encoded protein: CASRGQAGQPQHF.

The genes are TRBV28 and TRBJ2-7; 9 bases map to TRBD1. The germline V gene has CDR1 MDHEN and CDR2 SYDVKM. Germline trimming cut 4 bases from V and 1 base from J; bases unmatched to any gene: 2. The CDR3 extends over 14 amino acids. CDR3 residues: CASSSGTGSYEQYF. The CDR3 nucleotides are TGTGCCAGCAGTTCCGGGACAGGGTCCTACGAGCAGTACTTC.

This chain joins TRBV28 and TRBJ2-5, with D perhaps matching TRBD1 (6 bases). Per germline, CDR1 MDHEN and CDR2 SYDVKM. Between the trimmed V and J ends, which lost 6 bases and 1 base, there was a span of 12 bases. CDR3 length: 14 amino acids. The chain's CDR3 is CASSHRVSQETQYF. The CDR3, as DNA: TGTGCCAGCAGCCACAGGGTTAGCCAAGAGACCCAGTACTTC.

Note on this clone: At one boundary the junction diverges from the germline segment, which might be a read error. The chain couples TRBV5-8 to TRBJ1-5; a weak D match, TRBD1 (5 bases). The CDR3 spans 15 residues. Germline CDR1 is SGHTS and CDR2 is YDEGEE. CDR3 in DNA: TGCGCCAGCAGCCAAGATTGGCAGGGAAATCAGCCCCAGCATTTT. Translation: CASSQDWQGNQPQHF.

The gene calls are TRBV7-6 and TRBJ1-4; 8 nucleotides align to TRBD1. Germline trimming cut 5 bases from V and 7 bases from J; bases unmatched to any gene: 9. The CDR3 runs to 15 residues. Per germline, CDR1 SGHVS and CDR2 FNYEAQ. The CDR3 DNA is TGTGCCAGCAGCCAACCTGGACAGGGTATTGAAAAACTGTTTTTT. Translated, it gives CASSQPGQGIEKLFF.

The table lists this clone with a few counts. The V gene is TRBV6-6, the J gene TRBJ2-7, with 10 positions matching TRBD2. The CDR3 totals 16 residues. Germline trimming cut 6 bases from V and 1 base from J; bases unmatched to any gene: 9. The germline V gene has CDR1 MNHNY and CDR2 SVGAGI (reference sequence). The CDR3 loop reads CASSLKRGGESYEQYF. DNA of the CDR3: TGTGCCAGCAGCCTTAAGCGGGGGGGAGAGTCCTACGAGCAGTACTTC.

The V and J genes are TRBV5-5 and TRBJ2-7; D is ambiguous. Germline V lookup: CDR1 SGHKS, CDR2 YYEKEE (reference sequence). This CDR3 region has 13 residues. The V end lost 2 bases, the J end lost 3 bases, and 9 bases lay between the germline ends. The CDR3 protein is CASSFGVIYEQYF. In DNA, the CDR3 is TGTGCCAGCAGCTTTGGAGTGATCTACGAGCAGTACTTC.

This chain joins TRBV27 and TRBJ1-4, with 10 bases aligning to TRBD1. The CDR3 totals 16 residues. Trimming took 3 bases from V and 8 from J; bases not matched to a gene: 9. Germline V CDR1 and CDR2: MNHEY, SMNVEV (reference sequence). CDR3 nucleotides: TGTGCCAGCAGTTTCTCCCGGACAGGGGGAGAAGAAAAACTGTTTTTT. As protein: CASSFSRTGGEEKLFF.

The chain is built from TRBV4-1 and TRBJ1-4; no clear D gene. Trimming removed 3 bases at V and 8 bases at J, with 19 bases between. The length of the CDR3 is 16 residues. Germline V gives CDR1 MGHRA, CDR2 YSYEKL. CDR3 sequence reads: CASSQGGGLGYEKLFF. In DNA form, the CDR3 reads TGCGCCAGCAGCCAGGGAGGAGGGCTCGGGTACGAAAAACTGTTTTTT.

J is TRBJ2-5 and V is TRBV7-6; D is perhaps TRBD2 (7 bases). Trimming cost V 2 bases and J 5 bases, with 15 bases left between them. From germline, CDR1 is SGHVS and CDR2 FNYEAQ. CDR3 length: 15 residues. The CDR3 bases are TGTGCCAGCAGCTTATGGGGGGGCGCTAGGGAGACCCAGTACTTC. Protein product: CASSLWGGARETQYF.

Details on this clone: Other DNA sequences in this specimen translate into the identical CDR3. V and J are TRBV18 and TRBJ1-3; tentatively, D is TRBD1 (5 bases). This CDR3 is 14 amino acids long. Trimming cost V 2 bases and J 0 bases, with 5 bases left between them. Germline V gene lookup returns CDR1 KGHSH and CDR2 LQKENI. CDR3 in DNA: TGTGCCAGCTCACCAGACAGCTCTGGAAACACCATATATTTT. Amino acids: CASSPDSSGNTIYF.

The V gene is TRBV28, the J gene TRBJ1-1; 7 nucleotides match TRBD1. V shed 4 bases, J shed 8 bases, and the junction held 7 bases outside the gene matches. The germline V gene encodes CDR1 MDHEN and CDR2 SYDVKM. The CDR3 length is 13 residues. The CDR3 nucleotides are TGTGCCAGCAGTTCTGGTCGGGACAGAGAAGCTTTCTTT. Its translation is CASSSGRDREAFF. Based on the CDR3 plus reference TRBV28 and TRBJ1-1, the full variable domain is DVKVTQSSRYLVKRTGEKVFLECVQDMDHENMFWYRQDPGLGLRLIYFSYDVKMKEKGDIPEGYSVSREKKERFSLILESASTNQTSMYLCASSSGRDREAFFGQGTRLTVV.

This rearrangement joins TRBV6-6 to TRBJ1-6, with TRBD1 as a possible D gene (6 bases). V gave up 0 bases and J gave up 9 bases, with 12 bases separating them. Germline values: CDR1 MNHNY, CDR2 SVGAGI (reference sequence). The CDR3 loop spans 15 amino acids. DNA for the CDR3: TGTGCCAGCAGTTACTCTACAGGGACGGGTTCACCCCTCCACTTT. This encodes CASSYSTGTGSPLHF.

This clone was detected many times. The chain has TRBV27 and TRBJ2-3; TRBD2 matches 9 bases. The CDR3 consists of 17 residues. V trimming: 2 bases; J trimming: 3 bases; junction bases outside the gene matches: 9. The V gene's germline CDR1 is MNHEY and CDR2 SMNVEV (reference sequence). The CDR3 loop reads CASSLVLIAGATDTQYF. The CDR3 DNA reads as TGTGCCAGCAGTTTAGTACTCATAGCGGGGGCGACAGATACGCAGTATTTT.

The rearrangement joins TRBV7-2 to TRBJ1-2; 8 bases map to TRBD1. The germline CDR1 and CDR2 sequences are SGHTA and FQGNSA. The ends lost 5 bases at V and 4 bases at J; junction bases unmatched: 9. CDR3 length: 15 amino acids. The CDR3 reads CASSRRTTGGYGYTF. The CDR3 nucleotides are TGTGCCAGCAGCCGTAGGACCACAGGGGGCTATGGCTACACCTTC.